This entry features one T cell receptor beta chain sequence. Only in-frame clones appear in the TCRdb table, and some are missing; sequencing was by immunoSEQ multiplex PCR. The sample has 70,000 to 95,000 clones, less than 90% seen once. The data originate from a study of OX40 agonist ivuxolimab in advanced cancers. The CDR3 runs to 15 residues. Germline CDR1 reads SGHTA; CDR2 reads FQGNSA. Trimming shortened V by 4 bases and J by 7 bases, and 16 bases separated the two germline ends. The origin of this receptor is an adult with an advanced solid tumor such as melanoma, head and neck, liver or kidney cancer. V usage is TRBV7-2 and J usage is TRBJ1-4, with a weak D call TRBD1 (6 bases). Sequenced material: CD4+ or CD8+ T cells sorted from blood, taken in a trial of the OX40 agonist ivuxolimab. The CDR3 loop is CASSSGAPRFEKLFF. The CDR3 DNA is TGTGCCAGCAGCTCGGGGGCCCCGAGGTTTGAAAAACTGTTTTTT.